These 18 T cell receptor beta chains were sequenced from one sample in a study of blood T cell repertoires in COVID-19. Produced via immunoSEQ multiplex PCR; TCRdb's table is partial and in-frame only. Altogether some 250,000 clones are present, about four fifths being singletons, with the ten largest covering around 9.6%. Sequenced: peripheral blood. All receptors come from a woman aged 80 or over with acute or convalescent COVID-19.

CDR3 sequence: CASSEYSFLGGVEKLFF. DNA for the CDR3: TGTGCCAGCAGTGAATACAGCTTTTTGGGAGGGGTTGAAAAACTGTTTTTT. The chain couples TRBV25-1 to TRBJ1-4; weak D call: TRBD1 (5 bases). The CDR3 covers 17 residues. The V gene lost 0 bases and the J gene lost 7 bases, with 18 bases spanning the gap. In germline, CDR1 is MGHDK, CDR2 SYGVNS.

The chain is built from TRBV19 and TRBJ1-6; the match to TRBD1 covers 11 bases. This CDR3 has 17 residues. Germline V lookup: CDR1 LNHDA, CDR2 SQIVND (reference sequence). After removal of 3 bases from V and 7 bases from J, the junction contained 8 bases not matched to a gene. The CDR3 reads CASSIHVGTGGNSPLHF. The CDR3 nucleotides are TGTGCCAGTAGTATTCACGTTGGGACAGGGGGAAATTCACCCCTCCACTTT.

The chain couples TRBV5-8 to TRBJ2-3; perhaps TRBD1 as D (6 bases). The germline V gene encodes CDR1 SGHTS and CDR2 YDEGEE. The V gene lost 0 bases and the J gene lost 1 base, with 12 bases spanning the gap. The CDR3 covers 16 residues. CDR3 loop: CASSLGGHQRTDTQYF. CDR3 nucleotide sequence: TGTGCCAGCAGCTTGGGGGGACACCAACGCACAGATACGCAGTATTTT.

This chain uses TRBV19 with TRBJ1-2, with 10 bases matching TRBD1. The CDR3 consists of 15 residues. Germline-derived CDR1 and CDR2 are LNHDA and SQIVND (reference sequence). V shed 6 bases, J shed 4 bases, and the junction held 8 bases outside the gene matches. The CDR3 protein is CASSRTGGESYGYTF. The CDR3, as DNA: TGTGCCAGTAGCCGGACAGGGGGTGAGAGCTATGGCTACACCTTC.

The chain links TRBV18 to TRBJ2-1; TRBD1 agrees at 9 bases. This CDR3 is 13 amino acids long. Germline V gene sequence: CDR1 KGHSH, CDR2 LQKENI. Losses at the gene ends were 6 bases for V and 8 bases for J; bases not matched to a gene: 5. CDR3 sequence reads: CASSTGGEDEQFF. The CDR3 bases are TGTGCCAGCTCTACAGGGGGCGAGGATGAGCAGTTCTTC. Full variable domain (missing parts from reference TRBV18 and TRBJ2-1): NAGVMQNPRHLVRRRGQEARLRCSPMKGHSHVYWYRQLPEEGLKFMVYLQKENIIDESGMPKERFSAEFPKEGPSILRIQQVVRGDSAAYFCASSTGGEDEQFFGPGTRLTVL.

This chain uses TRBV18 with TRBJ1-5, with D unclear. The CDR3 spans 13 residues. V dropped 3 bases and J dropped 3 bases, with 6 bases sitting between them. In germline, CDR1 is KGHSH, CDR2 LQKENI. CDR3 residues: CASSPELNQPQHF. The CDR3 DNA reads as TGTGCCAGCTCACCCGAACTCAATCAGCCCCAGCATTTT.

The CDR3 is CASRGGVSNTGELFF. The CDR3 nucleotides are TGTGCCAGCAGAGGGGGGGTCTCGAACACCGGGGAGCTGTTTTTT. The chain employs TRBV7-9 and TRBJ2-2; tentative D call: TRBD2 (7 bases). V gave up 6 bases and J gave up 0 bases, with 11 bases separating them. The germline V gene has CDR1 SEHNR and CDR2 FQNEAQ (reference sequence). The CDR3 runs 15 residues.

V and J are TRBV5-1 and TRBJ1-5; unclear D gene. V lost 5 bases and J 5 bases, leaving 11 bases between the germline ends. CDR1 and CDR2 from the germline V gene are SGHRS and YFSETQ. The CDR3 is 13 amino acids. The CDR3 here is CASSLGRYQPQHF. The CDR3 nucleotides are TGCGCCAGCAGTCTGGGCAGATATCAGCCCCAGCATTTT.

J is TRBJ1-5 and V is TRBV5-6, with D tentatively TRBD1 (5 bases). Looked up from germline, CDR1 is SGHDT and CDR2 is YYEEEE. Trimming removed 1 base at V and 3 bases at J, with 11 bases between. The CDR3 sequence is 15 residues long. CDR3 amino acids: CASSLWQGNNQPQHF. CDR3 coding DNA: TGTGCCAGCAGCTTGTGGCAGGGTAACAATCAGCCCCAGCATTTT.

This chain connects TRBV11-3 to TRBJ2-2, with D hard to call. The V gene lost 3 bases and the J gene lost 5 bases, with 4 bases spanning the gap. Germline loops: CDR1 SGHNT, CDR2 YENEEA. CDR3 length: 12 amino acids. CDR3 loop: CASSLRTGELFF. The CDR3 region has the DNA TGTGCCAGCAGCTTGAGAACCGGGGAGCTGTTTTTT. The complete variable domain, with remaining parts taken from reference TRBV11-3 and TRBJ2-2, reads EAGVVQSPRYKIIEKKQPVAFWCNPISGHNTLYWYLQNLGQGPELLIRYENEEAVDDSQLPKDRFSAERLKGVDSTLKIQPAELGDSAVYLCASSLRTGELFFGEGSRLTVL.

V is TRBV28 and J is TRBJ1-5; 10 positions match TRBD1. The CDR3 totals 13 residues. Germline V CDR1 and CDR2: MDHEN, SYDVKM. The ends lost 10 bases at V and 4 bases at J; junction bases unmatched: 4. The CDR3 bases are TGTGCCATTGACAGGGGGCCAAATCAGCCCCAGCATTTT. Protein product: CAIDRGPNQPQHF.

For this clone: Different DNA sequences within this sample yield the same CDR3. This sequence joins TRBV18 and TRBJ1-1; TRBD1 matches at 11 bases. This CDR3 region has 14 residues. Germline CDR1 reads KGHSH; CDR2 reads LQKENI. V trimming: 3 bases; J trimming: 5 bases; junction bases outside the gene matches: 2. In nucleotides, the CDR3 is TGTGCCAGCTCACCCGGACAGGGGGCGACTGAAGCTTTCTTT. As protein: CASSPGQGATEAFF.

The V gene is TRBV19, the J gene TRBJ2-7, with TRBD1 matching over 10 bases. The CDR3 consists of 14 residues. The germline CDR1 and CDR2 sequences are LNHDA and SQIVND (reference sequence). J was trimmed by 9 bases and V by 4 bases; bases with no gene match: 9. CDR3 in amino acids: CASSTRDRGFGQYF. The CDR3 region has the DNA TGTGCCAGTAGTACCCGGGACAGGGGCTTCGGGCAGTACTTC.

This rearrangement joins TRBV6-2 or TRBV6-3 to TRBJ2-1; weak D call: TRBD2 (7 bases). Per the germline V gene, CDR1 is MNHEY and CDR2 is SVGEGT. The CDR3 totals 15 residues. V was trimmed by 2 bases and J by 7 bases, leaving 15 bases between them. For the CDR3, the DNA is TGTGCCAGCAGTTACGGGGGGGGGCGCAGGAATGAGCAGTTCTTC. This encodes CASSYGGGRRNEQFF.

Comments on this clone: In the same sample, other DNA sequences code for this CDR3. The chain carries TRBV7-2 and TRBJ1-2; D may be TRBD1 (6 bases). Germline V gene sequence: CDR1 SGHTA, CDR2 FQGNSA. The V gene lost 6 bases and the J gene lost 4 bases, with 12 bases spanning the gap. CDR3 length equals 13 residues. The CDR3 loop reads CASSRGQLYGYTF. DNA for the CDR3: TGTGCCAGCAGTCGCGGACAGCTCTATGGCTACACCTTC.

The chain carries TRBV21-1 and TRBJ1-4. TRBV21-1 is termed a pseudogene. The CDR3 length is 21 residues. The CDR3 DNA reads TGTGCCAGCAGCCTTCTAGCGATTGGACCTACAAAGCAAGCAACTAATGAAAAACTGTTTTTT. It codes for CASSLLAIGPTKQATNEKLFF.

This clone has a single count. The rearrangement joins TRBV6-5 to TRBJ1-6; D call uncertain. Looked up from germline, CDR1 is MNHEY and CDR2 is SVGAGI. V was shortened by 8 bases and J by 6 bases, with 17 bases between the two germline ends. The CDR3 extends over 15 amino acids. CDR3 sequence (DNA): TGTGCCAGCCGGGAGTCGGGGATAAGTAATTCACCCCTCCACTTT. It yields the protein CASRESGISNSPLHF.

This clone was picked up a small number of times. This chain connects TRBV7-2 to TRBJ1-1; 8 bases are a match to TRBD1. The CDR3 contains 15 residues. Trimming removed 6 bases from V and 5 bases from J; junction bases left unmatched: 11. CDR1 and CDR2 from the germline V gene are SGHTA and FQGNSA. In DNA, the CDR3 is TGTGCCAGCAGACCGATGACAGGGGATTCGACTGAAGCTTTCTTT. Its protein product is CASRPMTGDSTEAFF.